Detailed here is one TCR beta chain. The CDR3 runs 14 residues. V lost 1 base and J lost 3, with 9 bases in between. Looked up from germline, CDR1 is LGHNA and CDR2 is YNFKEQ. This entry is derived from a study of blood T cell repertoires in COVID-19. Study in general: Researchers got acute and convalescent COVID-19 samples from the United States, Italy and Spain.

Per the authors' pipeline: By means of reference gene primer amplification, nucleated cell counts were estimated. Method: immunoSEQ multiplex PCR; TCRdb's copy keeps in-frame clones and lacks some. V and J calls and clone size are as listed in that table; D and trimming were resolved from the DNA. The repertoire has roughly 56,000 clones, 65% to 90% of them found once; the top ten carry roughly 10%. Sequenced input: peripheral blood. The clonotype comes from a human donor in a cohort sampled during active COVID-19. The chain employs TRBV4-2 and TRBJ1-2; maybe TRBD1 (6 bases). Written as DNA, the CDR3 is TGTGCCAGCAGCCAAGGGAACAGGGACTATGGCTACACCTTC. Translating it yields CASSQGNRDYGYTF.